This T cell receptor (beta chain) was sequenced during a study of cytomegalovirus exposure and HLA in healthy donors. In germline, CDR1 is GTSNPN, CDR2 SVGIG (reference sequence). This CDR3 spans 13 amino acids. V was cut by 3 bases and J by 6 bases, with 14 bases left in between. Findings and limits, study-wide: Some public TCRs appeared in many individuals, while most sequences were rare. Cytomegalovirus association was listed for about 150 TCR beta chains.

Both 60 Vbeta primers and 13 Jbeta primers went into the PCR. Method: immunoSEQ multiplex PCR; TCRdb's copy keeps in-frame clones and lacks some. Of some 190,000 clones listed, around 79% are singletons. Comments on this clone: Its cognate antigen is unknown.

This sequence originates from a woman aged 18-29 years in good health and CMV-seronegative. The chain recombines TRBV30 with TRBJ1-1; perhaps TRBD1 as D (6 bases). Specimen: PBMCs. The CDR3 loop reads CAWRMGARAEAFF. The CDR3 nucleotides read TGTGCCTGGAGAATGGGGGCGCGGGCTGAAGCTTTCTTT.